The 15 T cell receptor beta chains given below trace back to one sample, sequenced in a study of cytomegalovirus exposure and HLA in healthy donors (dated by TCRdb to about 2017). Library method: the immunoSEQ multiplex PCR assay. For the multiplex PCR, a mixture combining 60 forward primers for TCR Vbeta segments and 13 reverse primers for TCR Jbeta segments was used. In its TCRdb copy, this immuneACCESS table keeps in-frame sequences only and misses some clones. Where compared with another copy, unresolved V genes explain less than half of these, and the others have no known cause. This sample comprises 160,000 or so clones, approximately 88% of them detected only once. The top ten hold about 1% of the sample. Material for sequencing was PBMCs. The receptors derive from a man younger than 45 in good health and CMV-seronegative.

The chain couples TRBV23-1 to TRBJ2-1; 7 bases are shared with TRBD2. TRBV23-1 is an ORF; its function is uncertain. This CDR3 is built from 17 residues. V gave up 3 bases and J gave up 1 base; unmatched junction bases: 9. The CDR3 loop reads CASSQSSGLQSYNEQFF. CDR3 nucleotides: TGCGCCAGCAGTCAGTCTAGCGGATTACAGTCCTACAATGAGCAGTTCTTC.

This clone occurred a few times. The J gene is TRBJ2-7, the V gene TRBV5-1, with D tentatively TRBD1 (5 bases). V was shortened by 0 bases and J by 3 bases, with 10 bases between the two germline ends. CDR1 SGHRS and CDR2 YFSETQ come from the germline V gene. CDR3 size: 14 residues. The CDR3 region is CASSLAQGGYEQYF. As DNA, the CDR3 is TGCGCCAGCAGCTTGGCCCAGGGCGGCTACGAGCAGTACTTC.

The rearrangement links TRBV4-3 to TRBJ2-3, with D uncertain. Germline CDR1 and CDR2: LGHNA and YSLEER. The CDR3 sequence is 15 residues long. Trimming cost V 4 bases and J 2 bases, with 13 bases left between them. CDR3 nucleotides: TGCGCCAGCAGCCCTGGGTGGCGGTCCACAGATACGCAGTATTTT. Its protein product is CASSPGWRSTDTQYF.

V usage is TRBV5-1 and J usage is TRBJ1-5, with D maybe TRBD1 (5 bases). V gave up 0 bases and J gave up 2 bases, with 12 bases separating them. CDR3 size: 16 residues. CDR1 is SGHRS, CDR2 YFSETQ, per germline. The CDR3 spells CASSLGGEGGNQPQHF. CDR3 in DNA: TGCGCCAGCAGCTTGGGGGGGGAGGGAGGCAATCAGCCCCAGCATTTT.

J is TRBJ2-5 and V is TRBV29-1; TRBD2 aligns across 8 bases. Germline values: CDR1 SQVTM, CDR2 ANQGSEA. V was pared by 7 bases and J by 1 base, with 8 bases of the junction left unmatched. The CDR3 is made up of 14 amino acids. The CDR3 is CSGFDTSGQETQYF. The CDR3 nucleotides are TGCAGCGGTTTCGATACTAGCGGCCAAGAGACCCAGTACTTC.

The chain carries TRBV13 and TRBJ1-2; 8 positions match TRBD1. The CDR3 spans 13 residues. The germline V gene has CDR1 PRHDT and CDR2 FYEKMQ (reference sequence). The trim removed 5 bases at V and 4 bases at J, leaving 3 bases unmatched. The CDR3 bases are TGTGCCAGCAGCCAGGGACAGGTCTATGGCTACACCTTC. It translates to CASSQGQVYGYTF.

The gene calls are TRBV19 and TRBJ2-1; 8 nucleotides match TRBD2. Trimming at V came to 7 bases and at J to 6 bases, leaving 5 bases not matched to a gene. CDR1 is LNHDA and CDR2 is SQIVND in the germline V gene (reference sequence). This CDR3 is built from 13 residues. CDR3 bases: TGTGCCAGTAAATTAGCGGGGACCAATGAGCAGTTCTTC. Its protein is CASKLAGTNEQFF.

V and J are TRBV4-1 and TRBJ1-5, with a weak D call TRBD1 (5 bases). The CDR3 totals 15 residues. Germline CDR1 is MGHRA and CDR2 is YSYEKL. The ends were cut back, 4 bases at V and 2 bases at J, with 12 bases in the middle. The CDR3: CASSLLKGGNQPQHF. The DNA of the CDR3 is TGCGCCAGCAGCCTCCTCAAAGGGGGCAATCAGCCCCAGCATTTT.

The gene calls are TRBV11-2 and TRBJ1-2; 8 positions match TRBD1. The length of the CDR3 is 16 residues. V was clipped by 1 base and J by 4 bases; unmatched bases: 8. The germline CDR1 and CDR2 sequences are SGHAT and FQNNGV. The CDR3 region has the DNA TGTGCCAGCAGCTTAGCGGACAGGGATGTCGGCTATGGCTACACCTTC. Translation gives CASSLADRDVGYGYTF.

The rearrangement links TRBV5-5 to TRBJ1-4; tentatively, D is TRBD1 (6 bases). With 2 bases removed from V and 6 bases from J, the gap between germline ends came to 23 bases. The CDR3 is made up of 18 amino acids. Germline CDR1 and CDR2: SGHKS and YYEKEE (reference sequence). The CDR3 DNA reads as TGTGCCAGCAGCTTCCCAGGGGATGGGCTAGTTGGGCATGAAAAACTGTTTTTT. This gives the protein CASSFPGDGLVGHEKLFF. Looking up the rest from reference TRBV5-5 and TRBJ1-4 gives the full variable domain: DAGVTQSPTHLIKTRGQQVTLRCSPISGHKSVSWYQQVLGQGPQFIFQYYEKEERGRGNFPDRFSARQFPNYSSELNVNALLLGDSALYLCASSFPGDGLVGHEKLFFGSGTQLSVL.

The CDR3 nucleotides read TGCAGTGCTACTCGCTACGAGCAGTACTTC. Its translation is CSATRYEQYF. The rearrangement links TRBV20-1 to TRBJ2-7, with unresolved D. The CDR3 loop spans 10 amino acids. The germline CDR1 and CDR2 sequences are DFQATT and SNEGSKA (reference sequence). Trimming took off 4 bases at V and 3 bases at J, with 4 bases between the two ends.

This rearrangement joins TRBV10-1 to TRBJ2-2; TRBD1 matches at 9 bases. Germline CDR1 reads WNHNN; CDR2 reads SYGVQD (reference sequence). CDR3 size: 16 residues. V trimming: 4 bases; J trimming: 10 bases; junction bases outside the gene matches: 13. CDR3 residues: CASSGSRDRATEELFF. Here the CDR3 DNA reads TGCGCCAGCAGTGGGAGTCGGGACAGGGCAACAGAGGAGCTGTTTTTT.

The V call is TRBV4-1, the J call TRBJ2-7, with 12 bases that match TRBD2. The CDR3 runs 15 residues. V lost 1 base and J lost 7; bases outside the gene matches: 5. Germline V gives CDR1 MGHRA, CDR2 YSYEKL. The CDR3 loop is CASSQGLAGVREQYF. CDR3 sequence (DNA): TGCGCCAGCAGCCAAGGACTAGCGGGAGTTCGGGAGCAGTACTTC.

This sequence joins TRBV19 and TRBJ2-1; tentative D call: TRBD1 (5 bases). Trimming pared 6 bases from V and 9 bases from J, leaving 18 bases between. The CDR3 extends over 14 amino acids. Germline V gene sequence: CDR1 LNHDA, CDR2 SQIVND (reference sequence). The CDR3 DNA reads TGTGCCAGTAGCCAACCAGGGCCGGGCGGTGAGCAGTTCTTC. It translates to CASSQPGPGGEQFF.

The chain is built from TRBV13 and TRBJ2-1, with TRBD2 as a possible D gene (6 bases). V shed 2 bases and J shed 6 bases, with 14 bases lying between them. Looked up from germline, CDR1 is PRHDT and CDR2 is FYEKMQ (reference sequence). CDR3 length equals 15 residues. The CDR3 DNA reads as TGTGCCAGCAGCTTACGGGGGATGAAAGGCAATGAGCAGTTCTTC. This translates into CASSLRGMKGNEQFF.